A single sample is the source of the 10 T cell receptor beta chains below, sequenced in a study of patients and donors after allogeneic stem cell transplantation. TCRdb recomputed calls from the RT-PCR reads with MiXCR, one row per CDR3 protein. The sample consists of about a million distinct CDR3 sequences, under 20% of them appearing once. Sequenced: blood, either unsorted or a sorted T cell fraction (not recorded which). The source is a human donor who was either an allogeneic HSCT recipient or a stem cell or donor lymphocyte infusion donor (not recorded which). It is not recorded whose cells these are; they may come from a transplant donor.

This chain uses TRBV5-1 with TRBJ1-2; tentatively, D is TRBD1 (6 bases). Looked up from germline, CDR1 is SGHRS and CDR2 is YFSETQ. Trimming left V 0 bases short and J 10 bases short, with 7 bases between. CDR3 length: 11 residues. CDR3 in amino acids: CASSLGTVYTF. As DNA, the CDR3 is TGCGCCAGCAGCTTGGGGACAGTCTACACCTTC. Based on the CDR3 plus reference TRBV5-1 and TRBJ1-2, the full variable domain is KAGVTQTPRYLIKTRGQQVTLSCSPISGHRSVSWYQQTPGQGLQFLFEYFSETQRNKGNFPGRFSGRQFSNSRSEMNVSTLELGDSALYLCASSLGTVYTFGSGTRLTVV.

This clonotype was seen only a few times. The chain couples TRBV6-4 to TRBJ1-1; D not resolved. Germline lookup yields CDR1 MRHNA and CDR2 SNTAGT. The CDR3 consists of 13 residues. Between the trimmed V and J ends, which lost 4 bases and 3 bases, there was a span of 9 bases. This chain's CDR3 is CASSAGRYTEAFF. CDR3 bases: TGTGCCAGCAGTGCCGGCAGATACACTGAAGCTTTCTTT.

The genes are TRBV11-2 and TRBJ1-5; tentative D call: TRBD1 (5 bases). Trimming took off 3 bases at V and 0 bases at J, with 21 bases between the two ends. Per germline, CDR1 SGHAT and CDR2 FQNNGV. The CDR3 loop spans 19 amino acids. This CDR3 reads CASSFIQGAGLYSNQPQHF. CDR3 DNA sequence: TGTGCCAGCAGCTTTATCCAGGGCGCGGGGCTCTATAGCAATCAGCCCCAGCATTTT.

The chain recombines TRBV29-1 with TRBJ1-4, with TRBD1 identical over 9 bases. The V segment lost 6 bases and the J segment 0 bases; nucleotides outside the gene matches: 5. The CDR3 has 15 amino acids. Germline-derived CDR1 and CDR2 are SQVTM and ANQGSEA. The CDR3 DNA reads as TGCAGCGTCAGCCGACAGGGGGCAACTAATGAAAAACTGTTTTTT. As protein: CSVSRQGATNEKLFF.

This clonotype was seen a handful of times. This chain connects TRBV6-1 to TRBJ2-2; D unclear. The CDR3 sequence is 16 residues long. Germline assignment: CDR1 MNHNS and CDR2 SASEGT. The V end lost 5 bases, the J end lost 6 bases, and 19 bases lay between the germline ends. The CDR3 region has the DNA TGTGCCAGCAGTAAAAAGCCAGTCTCGGTCCCCGGGGAGCTGTTTTTT. Translated, it gives CASSKKPVSVPGELFF.

The chain links TRBV9 to TRBJ1-6; no clear D. This CDR3 region has 15 residues. Trimming took 3 bases from V and 3 from J, leaving 10 bases between them. The V gene's germline CDR1 is SGDLS and CDR2 YYNGEE. The DNA for the CDR3 is TGTGCCAGCAGCGGGGAGGATTTCTATAATTCACCCCTCCACTTT. It codes for CASSGEDFYNSPLHF.

The chain has TRBV3-1 and TRBJ1-3; no definite D call. The CDR3 has 15 residues. The germline V gene has CDR1 LGHDT and CDR2 YNNKEL (reference sequence). The V end lost 0 bases, the J end lost 3 bases, and 9 bases lay between the germline ends. The CDR3 sequence is CASSQDSGRGNTIYF. The CDR3 DNA sequence: TGTGCCAGCAGCCAAGATTCGGGCCGTGGAAACACCATATATTTT.

The rearrangement joins TRBV12-3 or TRBV12-4 to TRBJ1-2; D not certain. V lost 6 bases and J lost 8, with 16 bases in between. This CDR3 region has 13 residues. The DNA for the CDR3 is TGTGCCAGCAGCGGACTGCGCTCTAGGGGCTACACCTTC. The encoded protein is CASSGLRSRGYTF.

This rearrangement joins TRBV20-1 to TRBJ2-3; D not certain. Trimming cost V 6 bases and J 5 bases, with 9 bases left between them. CDR1 is DFQATT and CDR2 is SNEGSKA in the germline V gene (reference sequence). The CDR3 consists of 11 residues. The CDR3: CSARTKDTQYF. The CDR3 DNA reads TGCAGTGCGCGGACCAAAGATACGCAGTATTTT.

A few counts support this clonotype. The chain recombines TRBV20-1 with TRBJ1-5; D not resolved. The CDR3 spans 14 residues. V shed 4 bases and J shed 4 bases, with 14 bases lying between them. The V gene's germline CDR1 is DFQATT and CDR2 SNEGSKA (reference sequence). CDR3 sequence: CSANLRGNNQPQHF. The CDR3 coding sequence is TGCAGTGCTAATTTAAGAGGGAATAATCAGCCCCAGCATTTT.